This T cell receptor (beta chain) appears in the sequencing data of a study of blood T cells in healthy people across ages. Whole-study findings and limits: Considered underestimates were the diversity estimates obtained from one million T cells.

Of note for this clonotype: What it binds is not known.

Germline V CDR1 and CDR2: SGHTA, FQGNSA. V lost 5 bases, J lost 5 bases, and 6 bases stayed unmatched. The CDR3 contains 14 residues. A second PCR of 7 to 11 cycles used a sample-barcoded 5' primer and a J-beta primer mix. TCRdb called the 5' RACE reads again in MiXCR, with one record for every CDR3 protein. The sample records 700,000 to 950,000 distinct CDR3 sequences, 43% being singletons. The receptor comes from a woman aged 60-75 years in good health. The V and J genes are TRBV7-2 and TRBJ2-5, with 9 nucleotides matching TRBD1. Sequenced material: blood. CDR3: CASSQQGAGETQYF. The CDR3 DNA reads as TGTGCCAGCAGCCAACAGGGGGCGGGCGAGACCCAGTACTTC.